Listed below are T cell receptor beta chains from one sample, sequenced in a study of T cell responses to AZD1222 COVID-19 vaccine. Repertoires were generated with immunoSEQ multiplex PCR, while TCRdb's copy carries only in-frame clones and drops some. The table has fewer than 150,000 clones, about nine tenths seen once. The sample here was peripheral blood, taken 28 days after the second AZD1222 dose. These receptors were collected from an adult who received the AZD1222 COVID-19 vaccine. The CDR3 runs from the conserved cysteine through the conserved F or W. The D gene is left open where the match is weak. The listing skips clone size in some rows; elsewhere it reads once, few, many or a size class.

once	TRBJ2-5	TRBV18	.	CASSPQGSQETQYF	TGTGCCAGCTCACCACAGGGGAGCCAAGAGACCCAGTACTTC
.	TRBJ1-3	TRBV29-1	TRBD1	CSVAGTGVGGNTIYF	TGCAGCGTAGCCGGGACAGGGGTGGGAGGAAACACCATATATTTT
.	TRBJ2-3	TRBV19	.	CASSATLADTQYF	TGTGCCAGTAGTGCTACTCTAGCCGATACGCAGTATTTT
.	TRBJ1-1	TRBV6-5	.	CASSYAGKVNTEAFF	TGTGCCAGCAGTTACGCTGGGAAGGTAAACACTGAAGCTTTCTTT
once	TRBJ2-7	TRBV10-3	TRBD2	CAISADLGTSEEYEQYF	TGTGCCATCAGTGCGGACCTTGGGACTAGCGAAGAGTACGAGCAGTACTTC
.	TRBJ1-3	TRBV28	.	CASSPGDSGNTIYF	TGTGCCAGCAGTCCAGGGGACTCTGGAAACACCATATATTTT
.	TRBJ2-1	TRBV2	.	CASSDPTDLTTNEQFF	TGTGCCAGCAGTGATCCCACGGACCTAACGACCAATGAGCAGTTCTTC
once	TRBJ2-7	TRBV7-9	.	CASSLGGFRENYEQYF	TGTGCCAGCAGCTTAGGAGGATTCAGGGAAAACTACGAGCAGTACTTC
.	TRBJ1-6	TRBV4-1	.	CASSPTGAFNSPLHF	TGCGCCAGCAGCCCCACGGGGGCGTTTAATTCACCCCTCCACTTT
.	TRBJ1-4	TRBV19	TRBD1	CASSIRQGGSNEKLFF	TGTGCCAGTAGTATCAGACAGGGAGGCTCTAATGAAAAACTGTTTTTT
.	TRBJ1-2	TRBV5-4	TRBD1	CASSPSDRLHWGYTF	TGTGCCAGCAGCCCCTCGGACAGGCTTCATTGGGGCTACACCTTC
.	TRBJ1-2	TRBV3-1/TRBV3-2	.	CASSQDSNYGYTF	TGTGCCAGCAGCCAAGACAGTAACTATGGCTACACCTTC
.	TRBJ1-5	TRBV7-9	.	CASSDGEPQHF	TGTGCCAGCAGCGATGGGGAGCCCCAGCATTTT
.	TRBJ2-7	TRBV7-8	TRBD1	CASSPTTGDYEQYF	TGTGCCAGCAGCCCGACGACAGGGGATTACGAGCAGTACTTC
few	TRBJ2-2	TRBV5-6	TRBD1	CASSWDRAPANTGELFF	TGTGCCAGCAGCTGGGACAGGGCTCCGGCGAACACCGGGGAGCTGTTTTTT
.	TRBJ2-2	TRBV14	.	CASSQVLNTGELFF	TGTGCCAGCAGCCAAGTTCTGAACACCGGGGAGCTGTTTTTT
.	TRBJ1-1	TRBV27	TRBD1	CASSLFQGARTEAFF	TGTGCCAGCAGTTTATTTCAGGGGGCTCGAACTGAAGCTTTCTTT
.	TRBJ2-7	TRBV29-1	.	CSVGGKYSTSYEQYF	TGCAGCGTTGGTGGGAAGTACTCTACCTCCTACGAGCAGTACTTC
.	TRBJ1-3	TRBV7-2	.	CASSLISGNTIYF	TGTGCCAGCAGCTTGATCTCTGGAAACACCATATATTTT
.	TRBJ2-1	TRBV24-1	.	CATSDITGSGTNEQFF	TGTGCCACCAGTGACATCACAGGATCCGGGACCAATGAGCAGTTCTTC
.	TRBJ1-1	TRBV10-3	.	CAISESDSRTEAFF	TGTGCCATCAGTGAGTCGGACAGCCGTACTGAAGCTTTCTTT
.	TRBJ1-5	TRBV4-2	.	CASSQRIGNQPQHF	TGTGCCAGCAGCCAAAGGATCGGCAATCAGCCCCAGCATTTT
.	TRBJ2-3	TRBV18	.	CATRGGWDTDTQYF	TGTGCCACTCGGGGAGGTTGGGACACAGATACGCAGTATTTT
.	TRBJ1-1	TRBV19	TRBD1	CASIGAGTGLNTEAFF	TGTGCCAGTATCGGCGCCGGGACAGGGCTGAACACTGAAGCTTTCTTT
.	TRBJ2-7	TRBV11-2	.	CASSFVRGGYEQYF	TGTGCCAGCAGCTTTGTCAGGGGGGGTTACGAGCAGTACTTC
.	TRBJ1-2	TRBV5-6	TRBD1	CASSFLGYDRDTF	TGTGCCAGCAGTTTCCTGGGGTACGACAGGGACACCTTC
.	TRBJ1-1	TRBV15	TRBD1	CATSRGGTGNTEAFF	TGTGCCACCAGCAGAGGAGGGACAGGGAACACTGAAGCTTTCTTT
.	TRBJ2-2	TRBV6-5	TRBD1	CASSSQGAQDTGELFF	TGTGCCAGCAGTTCACAGGGGGCGCAAGATACCGGGGAGCTGTTTTTT
.	TRBJ2-5	TRBV3-1/TRBV3-2	TRBD1	CASSKQDRVETQYF	TGTGCCAGCTCAAAACAGGACAGGGTGGAGACCCAGTACTTC
once	TRBJ2-7	TRBV19	.	CASSIGRRGARKYEQYF	TGTGCCAGTAGTATAGGTCGCCGAGGGGCAAGGAAGTACGAGCAGTACTTC
.	TRBJ1-2	TRBV3-1/TRBV3-2	.	CASSLNSGYTF	TGTGCCAGCAGCCTGAACTCGGGCTACACCTTC
.	TRBJ1-2	TRBV10-3	.	CAISSLTDSNYGYTF	TGTGCCATCAGTTCCTTGACGGACTCTAACTATGGCTACACCTTC
.	TRBJ2-3	TRBV18	.	CASSPKGDTQYF	TGTGCCAGCTCACCGAAGGGAGATACGCAGTATTTT
once	TRBJ1-6	TRBV6-5	.	CASTAGNSPLHF	TGTGCCAGCACAGCAGGGAATTCACCCCTCCACTTT
.	TRBJ1-4	TRBV5-5	TRBD1	CASSPGTGNEKLFF	TGTGCCAGCAGCCCCGGGACAGGGAATGAAAAACTGTTTTTT
.	TRBJ2-7	TRBV5-6	TRBD1	CASSFGTGPLGQYF	TGTGCCAGCAGCTTTGGGACAGGGCCCCTGGGGCAGTACTTC
.	TRBJ2-1	TRBV15	TRBD2	CATSDRLAEQFF	TGTGCCACCAGCGACAGACTAGCTGAGCAGTTCTTC
.	TRBJ1-1	TRBV12-3/TRBV12-4	TRBD1	CASRQGSGTEAFF	TGTGCCAGCAGACAGGGGTCTGGCACTGAAGCTTTCTTT
.	TRBJ1-5	TRBV6-5	.	CASTVEEKENQPQHF	TGTGCCAGCACAGTAGAGGAAAAAGAGAATCAGCCCCAGCATTTT
.	TRBJ2-3	TRBV7-8	TRBD1	CASQGAASYTDTQYF	TGTGCCAGCCAGGGGGCGGCCTCTTACACAGATACGCAGTATTTT
.	TRBJ2-7	TRBV18	.	CASSPLLESYEQYF	TGTGCCAGCTCACCCCTACTAGAGTCCTACGAGCAGTACTTC
.	TRBJ2-1	TRBV6-6	TRBD2	CASSPSGRAHNEQFF	TGTGCCAGCAGCCCTAGCGGAAGGGCCCACAATGAGCAGTTCTTC
.	TRBJ2-3	TRBV18	TRBD2	CASSAGLGITDTQYF	TGTGCCAGCTCCGCGGGACTAGGAATCACAGATACGCAGTATTTT
.	TRBJ1-4	TRBV28	.	CASSQLGQTNEKLFF	TGTGCCAGCAGCCAACTCGGACAGACTAATGAAAAACTGTTTTTT
.	TRBJ2-5	TRBV7-9	.	CASSPDSQETQYF	TGTGCCAGCAGCCCCGACAGTCAAGAGACCCAGTACTTC
.	TRBJ1-6	TRBV28	.	CASEGGNSPLHF	TGTGCCAGCGAGGGTGGGAATTCACCCCTCCACTTT
.	TRBJ2-1	TRBV29-1	TRBD2	CSVPTGSGSGGYNEQFF	TGCAGCGTCCCCACGGGGAGTGGGAGCGGGGGATACAATGAGCAGTTCTTC
.	TRBJ2-4	TRBV19	.	CASSMDSPLGLVAKNIQYF	TGTGCCAGTAGTATGGACAGTCCCCTGGGATTAGTGGCCAAAAACATTCAGTACTTC
.	TRBJ1-1	TRBV4-2	.	CASSRGQRNTEAFF	TGTGCCAGCAGCCGTGGACAGCGGAACACTGAAGCTTTCTTT
.	TRBJ2-4	TRBV28	.	CASSFAREGGGMTKNIQYF	TGTGCCAGCAGTTTCGCCCGGGAAGGGGGGGGTATGACCAAAAACATTCAGTACTTC
once	TRBJ1-6	TRBV14	.	CASSQDWPGHSPLHF	TGTGCCAGCAGCCAAGATTGGCCGGGACATTCACCCCTCCACTTT
.	TRBJ1-2	TRBV5-1	.	CASSLNLPEGYTF	TGCGCCAGCAGCTTGAACCTCCCGGAGGGCTACACCTTC
.	TRBJ2-1	TRBV14	.	CASSQVGGSNKQFF	TGTGCCAGCAGCCAAGTTGGAGGGAGTAATAAGCAGTTCTTC
.	TRBJ1-4	TRBV4-2	.	CASREQSRTNEKLFF	TGTGCCAGCAGAGAACAAAGCCGGACTAATGAAAAACTGTTTTTT
.	TRBJ2-2	TRBV5-6	.	CASSFGQTNTGELFF	TGTGCCAGCAGCTTCGGGCAGACGAACACCGGGGAGCTGTTTTTT
once	TRBJ1-2	TRBV7-9	TRBD1	CASSFPGQDLYGYTF	TGTGCCAGCAGCTTCCCAGGACAGGATCTCTATGGCTACACCTTC
.	TRBJ1-1	TRBV29-1	.	CSVMDHGLAFF	TGCAGCGTCATGGACCACGGTTTAGCTTTCTTT